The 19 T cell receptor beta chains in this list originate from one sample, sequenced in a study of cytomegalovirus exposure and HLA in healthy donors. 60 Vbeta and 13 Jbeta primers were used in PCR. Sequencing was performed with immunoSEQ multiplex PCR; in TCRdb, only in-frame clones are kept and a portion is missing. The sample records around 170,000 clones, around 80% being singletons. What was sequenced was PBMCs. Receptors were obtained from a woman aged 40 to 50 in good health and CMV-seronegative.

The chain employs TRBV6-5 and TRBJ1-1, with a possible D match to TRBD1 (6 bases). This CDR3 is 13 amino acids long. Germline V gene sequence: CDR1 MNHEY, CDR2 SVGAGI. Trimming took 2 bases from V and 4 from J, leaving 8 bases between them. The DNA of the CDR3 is TGTGCCAGCAGTTACGGCAGGGGCACTGAAGCTTTCTTT. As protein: CASSYGRGTEAFF.

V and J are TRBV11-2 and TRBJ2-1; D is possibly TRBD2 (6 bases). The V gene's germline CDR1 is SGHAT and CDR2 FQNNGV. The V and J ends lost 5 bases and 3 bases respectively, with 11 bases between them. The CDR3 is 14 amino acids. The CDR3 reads CASSHSGRYNEQFF. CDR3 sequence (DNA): TGTGCCAGCAGCCACAGCGGGCGCTACAATGAGCAGTTCTTC.

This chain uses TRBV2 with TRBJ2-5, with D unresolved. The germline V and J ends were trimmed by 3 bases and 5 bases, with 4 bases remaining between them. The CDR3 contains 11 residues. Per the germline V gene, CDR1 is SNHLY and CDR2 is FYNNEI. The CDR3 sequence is CASSEEETQYF. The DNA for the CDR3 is TGTGCCAGCAGTGAGGAGGAGACCCAGTACTTC.

The CDR3: CASSSSGGRYNEQFF. In DNA, the CDR3 is TGTGCCAGCAGCTCGTCGGGGGGAAGATACAATGAGCAGTTCTTC. V usage is TRBV7-2 and J usage is TRBJ2-1; TRBD2 matches 7 bases. Trimming at V came to 4 bases and at J to 4 bases, leaving 7 bases not matched to a gene. This CDR3 spans 15 amino acids. Germline-derived CDR1 and CDR2 are SGHTA and FQGNSA.

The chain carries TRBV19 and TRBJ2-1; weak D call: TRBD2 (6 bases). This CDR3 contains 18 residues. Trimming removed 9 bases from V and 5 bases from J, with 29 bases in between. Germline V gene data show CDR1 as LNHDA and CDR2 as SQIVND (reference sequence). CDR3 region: CASCKNPGPGDGNNEQFF. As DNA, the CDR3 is TGTGCCAGCTGTAAAAACCCGGGGCCGGGGGACGGGAACAATGAGCAGTTCTTC.

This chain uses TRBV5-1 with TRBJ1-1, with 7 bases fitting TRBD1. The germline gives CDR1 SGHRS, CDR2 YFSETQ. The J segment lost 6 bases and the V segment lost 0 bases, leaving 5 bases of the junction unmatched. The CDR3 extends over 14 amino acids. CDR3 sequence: CASSLAGQGAEAFF. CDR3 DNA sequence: TGCGCCAGCAGCTTGGCCGGGCAGGGGGCTGAAGCTTTCTTT.

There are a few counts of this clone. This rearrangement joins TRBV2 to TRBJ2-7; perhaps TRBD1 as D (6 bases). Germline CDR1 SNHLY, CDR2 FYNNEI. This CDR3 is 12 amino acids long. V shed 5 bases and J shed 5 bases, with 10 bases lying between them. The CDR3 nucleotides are TGTGCCAGCAGTCTACAGGGAAACGAGCAGTACTTC. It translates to CASSLQGNEQYF.

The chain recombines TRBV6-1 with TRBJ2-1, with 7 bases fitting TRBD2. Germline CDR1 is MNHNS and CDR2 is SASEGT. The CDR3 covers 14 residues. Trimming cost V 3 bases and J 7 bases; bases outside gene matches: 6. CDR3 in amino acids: CASSDLGTKNEQFF. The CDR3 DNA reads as TGTGCCAGCAGTGACCTAGGGACTAAGAATGAGCAGTTCTTC.

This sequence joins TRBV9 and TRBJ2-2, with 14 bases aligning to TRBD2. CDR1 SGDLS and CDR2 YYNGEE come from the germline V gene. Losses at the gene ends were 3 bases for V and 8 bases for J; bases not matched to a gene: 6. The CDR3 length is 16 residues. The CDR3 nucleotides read TGTGCCAGCAGCGGACTAGCGGGAGGGTTAGGTGGGGAGCTGTTTTTT. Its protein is CASSGLAGGLGGELFF.

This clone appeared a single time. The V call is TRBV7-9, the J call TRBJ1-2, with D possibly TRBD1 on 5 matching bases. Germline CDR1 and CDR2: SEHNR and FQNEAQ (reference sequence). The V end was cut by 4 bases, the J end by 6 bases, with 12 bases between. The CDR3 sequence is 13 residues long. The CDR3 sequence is CASSSRQGDGYTF. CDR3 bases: TGTGCCAGCAGCTCCAGACAAGGGGATGGCTACACCTTC. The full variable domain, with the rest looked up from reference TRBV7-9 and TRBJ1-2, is DTGVSQNPRHKITKRGQNVTFRCDPISEHNRLYWYRQTLGQGPEFLTYFQNEAQLEKSRLLSDRFSAERPKGSFSTLEIQRTEQGDSAMYLCASSSRQGDGYTFGSGTRLTVV.

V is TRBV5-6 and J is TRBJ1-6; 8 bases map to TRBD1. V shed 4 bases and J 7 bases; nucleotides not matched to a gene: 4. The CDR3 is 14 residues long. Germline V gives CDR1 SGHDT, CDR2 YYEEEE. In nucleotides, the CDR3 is TGTGCCAGCAGCAGGCCAGGGGGCAATTCACCCCTCCACTTT. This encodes CASSRPGGNSPLHF.

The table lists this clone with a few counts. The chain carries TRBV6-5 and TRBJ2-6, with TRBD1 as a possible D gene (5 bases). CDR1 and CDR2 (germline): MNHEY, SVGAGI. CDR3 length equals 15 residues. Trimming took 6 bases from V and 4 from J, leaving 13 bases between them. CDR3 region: CASSITGSGANVLTF. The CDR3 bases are TGTGCCAGCAGCATAACAGGTTCGGGGGCCAACGTCCTGACTTTC.

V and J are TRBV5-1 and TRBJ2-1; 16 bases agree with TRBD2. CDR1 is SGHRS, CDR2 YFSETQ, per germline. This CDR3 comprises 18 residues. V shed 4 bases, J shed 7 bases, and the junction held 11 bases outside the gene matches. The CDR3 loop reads CASSPGLAGGQGRNEQFF. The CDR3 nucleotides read TGCGCCAGCAGCCCGGGACTAGCGGGGGGGCAAGGTAGAAATGAGCAGTTCTTC.

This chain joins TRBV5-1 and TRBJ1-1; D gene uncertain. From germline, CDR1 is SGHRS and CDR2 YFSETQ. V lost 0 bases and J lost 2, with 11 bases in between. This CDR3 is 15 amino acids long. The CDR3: CASSLGQTPNTEAFF. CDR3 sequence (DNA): TGCGCCAGCAGCTTGGGCCAGACACCTAACACTGAAGCTTTCTTT.

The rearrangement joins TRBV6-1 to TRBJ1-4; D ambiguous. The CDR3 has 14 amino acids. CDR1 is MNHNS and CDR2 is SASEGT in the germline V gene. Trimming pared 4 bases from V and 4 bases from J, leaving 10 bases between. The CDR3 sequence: CASSVSRGNEKLFF. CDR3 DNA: TGTGCCAGCAGTGTGAGTCGGGGTAATGAAAAACTGTTTTTT.

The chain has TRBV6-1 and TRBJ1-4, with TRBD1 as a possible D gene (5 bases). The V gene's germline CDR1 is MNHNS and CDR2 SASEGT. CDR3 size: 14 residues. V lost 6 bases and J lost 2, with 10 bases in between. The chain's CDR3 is CASRAGGTNEKLFF. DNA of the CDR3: TGTGCCAGCAGAGCGGGGGGGACTAATGAAAAACTGTTTTTT.

This CDR3 is CASSQRTENTGELFF. CDR3 DNA sequence: TGTGCCAGCAGCCAACGGACAGAGAACACCGGGGAGCTGTTTTTT. The genes are TRBV7-8 and TRBJ2-2, with D perhaps TRBD1 (6 bases). CDR1 is SGHVS and CDR2 is FQNEAQ in the germline V gene. The CDR3 covers 15 residues. Between the trimmed V and J ends, which lost 5 bases and 1 base, there was a span of 11 bases.

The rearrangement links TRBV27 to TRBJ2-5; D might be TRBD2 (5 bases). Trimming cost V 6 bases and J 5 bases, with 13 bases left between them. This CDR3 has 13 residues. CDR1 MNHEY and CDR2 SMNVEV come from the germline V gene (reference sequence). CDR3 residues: CASSLEGAETQYF. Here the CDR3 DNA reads TGTGCCAGCAGCTTAGAGGGTGCGGAGACCCAGTACTTC.

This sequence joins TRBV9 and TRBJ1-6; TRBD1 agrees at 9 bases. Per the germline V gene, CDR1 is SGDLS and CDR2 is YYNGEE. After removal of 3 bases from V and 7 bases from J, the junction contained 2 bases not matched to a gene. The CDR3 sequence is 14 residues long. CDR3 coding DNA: TGTGCCAGCAGCGCTGACAGGGGGAATTCACCCCTCCACTTT. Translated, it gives CASSADRGNSPLHF.